The 5 T cell receptor beta chains presented below share a single source sample, sequenced in a study of cytomegalovirus exposure and HLA in healthy donors. A multiplex PCR was run with 60 Vbeta primers and 13 Jbeta primers. TCRdb's copy holds only in-frame clones and misses some; the assay was immunoSEQ multiplex PCR. This sample contains 68,000 or so clones. What was sequenced was PBMCs. The receptors shown here come from a female donor in good health and CMV-seropositive.

This rearrangement joins TRBV27 to TRBJ2-7; 10 nucleotides agree with TRBD2. There are 14 residues in the CDR3. Germline trimming cut 4 bases from V and 3 bases from J; bases unmatched to any gene: 3. Germline V gives CDR1 MNHEY, CDR2 SMNVEV (reference sequence). CDR3 region: CASSSSSGSYEQYF. CDR3 sequence (DNA): TGTGCCAGCAGTTCCTCTAGCGGGAGCTACGAGCAGTACTTC.

The rearrangement links TRBV4-2 to TRBJ2-1; D unclear. The CDR3 spans 11 residues. Germline loops: CDR1 LGHNA, CDR2 YNFKEQ. The V and J ends lost 1 base and 10 bases respectively, with 5 bases between them. The CDR3: CASSQALEQFF. CDR3 nucleotide sequence: TGTGCCAGCAGCCAAGCTCTCGAGCAGTTCTTC.

This sequence joins TRBV29-1 and TRBJ2-3; 8 bases line up with TRBD2. J was trimmed by 5 bases and V by 3 bases; bases with no gene match: 7. This CDR3 spans 14 amino acids. CDR1 is SQVTM and CDR2 is ANQGSEA in the germline V gene. CDR3 sequence reads: CSVDGPAGEDTQYF. The CDR3 DNA follows: TGCAGCGTTGATGGGCCAGCGGGAGAAGATACGCAGTATTTT.

The chain is built from TRBV6-1 and TRBJ1-5; TRBD1 aligns across 10 bases. In germline, CDR1 is MNHNS, CDR2 SASEGT. V trimming: 4 bases; J trimming: 6 bases; junction bases outside the gene matches: 6. The CDR3 loop spans 15 amino acids. The CDR3 reads CASSAGQGNGQPQHF. In DNA form, the CDR3 reads TGTGCCAGCAGTGCGGGACAGGGGAATGGTCAGCCCCAGCATTTT.

The chain links TRBV30 to TRBJ2-7; TRBD1 matches at 9 bases. Germline CDR1 reads GTSNPN; CDR2 reads SVGIG (reference sequence). CDR3 length: 15 residues. J was trimmed by 2 bases and V by 3 bases; bases with no gene match: 8. In DNA form, the CDR3 reads TGTGCCTGGAGGAGAGACAGGGGGATGACCTACGAGCAGTACTTC. Protein: CAWRRDRGMTYEQYF.